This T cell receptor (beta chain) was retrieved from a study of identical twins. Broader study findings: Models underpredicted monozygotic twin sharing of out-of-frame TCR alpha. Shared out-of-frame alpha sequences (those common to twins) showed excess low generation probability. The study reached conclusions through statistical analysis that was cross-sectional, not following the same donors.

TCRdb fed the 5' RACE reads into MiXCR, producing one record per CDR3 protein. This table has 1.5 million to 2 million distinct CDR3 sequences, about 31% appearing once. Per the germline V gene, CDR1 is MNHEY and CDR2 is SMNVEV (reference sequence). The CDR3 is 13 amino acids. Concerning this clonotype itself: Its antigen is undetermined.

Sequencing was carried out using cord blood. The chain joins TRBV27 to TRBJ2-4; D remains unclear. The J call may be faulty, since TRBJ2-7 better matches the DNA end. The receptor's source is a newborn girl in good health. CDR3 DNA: TGTGCCAGCAGTTTACACAGTGGCTACGAGCAGTACTTC. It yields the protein CASSLHSGYEQYF.